The subject of this entry is one TCR beta chain. These data originate in a study of T cell changes during pregnancy in multiple sclerosis. Sequencing used immunoSEQ multiplex PCR; TCRdb keeps in-frame clones, though not all of them. The data hold tens of thousands of clones, with 89% observed a single time. This clonotype originated in a female donor with multiple sclerosis, enrolled in a pregnancy study. The material sequenced was CD4+ T cells from peripheral blood mononuclear cells, taken in the first trimester of pregnancy.

The CDR3 DNA reads TGTGCCAGCAGCCAAGATCCGATAGCGGGAGTCCCCACAGATACGCAGTATTTT. It specifies CASSQDPIAGVPTDTQYF. V usage is TRBV14 and J usage is TRBJ2-3; TRBD2 aligns across 9 bases. The CDR3 is made up of 18 amino acids. Germline CDR1 is SGHDN and CDR2 is FVKESK. The junction had 9 bases not matched to a gene; V was cut back by 0 bases and J by 2 bases.